This is a list of T cell receptor beta chains from one sample in a study of PD-1 blockade in classical Hodgkin lymphoma. The repertoire was sequenced with immunoSEQ multiplex PCR; TCRdb's copy has only in-frame clones and lacks some. The table lists roughly 42,000 clones, around 69% of them singletons, with approximately 2.4% in the top ten. Here the sequenced sample was peripheral blood mononuclear cells (PBMCs), taken before the fourth cycle of nivolumab. Every receptor here comes from a human donor with classical Hodgkin lymphoma. The conserved cysteine and the conserved F or W are not part of the CDR3 here. Not every row has a clone size; where given, it reads once, few, many or a size class.

v_gene	j_gene	abundance	CDR3aa
TRBV27	TRBJ1-4	NA	ASSLSHTTNEKLF
TRBV19	TRBJ1-2	NA	ASSIGRDRNGYT
TRBV25-1	TRBJ2-2	NA	ASTAVGGQGVFTGELF
TRBV5-5	TRBJ1-4	few	ASSPVGQATNEKLF
TRBV7-2	TRBJ2-5	NA	ASSLTSGDETQY
TRBV5-1	TRBJ1-1	NA	ASSLDRGNTEAF
TRBV13	TRBJ2-7	NA	ASSLSDRAYEQY
TRBV5-4	TRBJ1-2	NA	ASSFWTAYGYT
TRBV2	TRBJ2-4	NA	ASMGPTKNIQY
TRBV19	TRBJ2-1	NA	ASSVAGYNEQF
TRBV4-1	TRBJ2-4	NA	ASSQEETGTKNIQY
TRBV2	TRBJ2-7	NA	ASINIGQGALGEQY
TRBV28	TRBJ2-7	NA	ASTPGAGKPIYEQY
TRBV5-6	TRBJ2-1	many	ASSLVGDGNEQF
TRBV6-5	TRBJ1-2	NA	ASSYSTQDGYT
TRBV11-2	TRBJ1-2	few	ASSPGPTMGNYGYT
TRBV7-9	TRBJ1-5	NA	ASSSSLQDYSNQPQH
TRBV11-2	TRBJ2-7	NA	ASSMGYEQY
TRBV7-8	TRBJ2-7	NA	ASSLGGGTGPSSSYEQY
TRBV5-4	TRBJ2-1	few	ASSLVGTGAHGEQF
TRBV18	TRBJ2-3	NA	ASSLTGTVSDTQY
TRBV5-4	TRBJ2-1	NA	ASSLGLAGYNEQF
TRBV9	TRBJ1-2	NA	ASSGTRPGQGIYGYT
TRBV5-1	TRBJ1-6	few	ASSLGTGVSPLH
TRBV6-1	TRBJ1-1	few	ASTDGQGSGTEAF
TRBV29-1	TRBJ1-2	NA	STKQGSYGYT
TRBV2	TRBJ2-1	once	ASSLRGDSYNEQF
TRBV6-5	TRBJ1-5	NA	ASSPRTGANQPQH
TRBV5-8	TRBJ2-2	NA	ASSWGLATGELF
TRBV6-6	TRBJ2-3	NA	ASTLDTDTQY